The clone carrying this T cell receptor beta chain came up a few times. The antigen remains undetermined. The sample comes from a study of response to subunit inactivated influenza vaccine. Study conclusions and caveats: Each seasonal influenza vaccination recruits few new T cells, the authors suggested.

TCRdb re-called the RT-PCR reads through MiXCR, storing one row per CDR3 protein. The table shows more than 250,000 distinct CDR3 sequences, with just over 20% occurring only once. This receptor was taken from a man aged 45 to 75 who received an inactivated influenza vaccine. The source material was PBMCs from blood, sampled roughly 20 months after vaccination.

CDR3 protein: CASSLESGQETQYF. For the CDR3, the DNA is TGCGCCAGCAGCTTGGAATCAGGACAAGAGACCCAGTACTTC. This chain links TRBV5-1 with TRBJ2-5, with D unresolved. Germline V gene lookup returns CDR1 SGHRS and CDR2 YFSETQ. V was cut by 0 bases and J by 2 bases, with 8 bases left in between. CDR3 length: 14 residues. The complete variable domain, with remaining parts taken from reference TRBV5-1 and TRBJ2-5, reads KAGVTQTPRYLIKTRGQQVTLSCSPISGHRSVSWYQQTPGQGLQFLFEYFSETQRNKGNFPGRFSGRQFSNSRSEMNVSTLELGDSALYLCASSLESGQETQYFGPGTRLLVL.